This T cell receptor beta chain was identified in a study of blood T cell repertoires in COVID-19. Germline V gives CDR1 SGHTA, CDR2 FQGNSA. V gave up 6 bases and J gave up 1 base, with 12 bases separating them. The CDR3 covers 14 residues. Original handling: Quantification of nucleated cells was approximated via reference gene primer amplification. Assay: immunoSEQ multiplex PCR; the TCRdb copy retains only in-frame clones and omits some. For V, J and clone size, that table is used; D and trimming come from the DNA. The sample lists fewer than 350,000 clones, approximately 86% occurring once. Enrolled through a virtual design, the participants were between roughly 18 and 100 years of age and came from about two dozen US areas. Donors of Cohort 3 who recovered were those that had two negative PCRs, clearance, or symptom resolution.

Sequencing was done on a sample of PBMCs or T cells enriched from blood (not recorded which). This receptor was taken from a woman aged 30 to 39 who had recovered from COVID-19. V is TRBV7-2 and J is TRBJ1-1; D gene unclear. CDR3 sequence: CASSLNGKNTEAFF. As DNA, the CDR3 is TGTGCCAGCAGTTTAAACGGGAAGAACACTGAAGCTTTCTTT.